This TCR beta chain comes out of a study of blood T cell repertoires in COVID-19. Whole-study context: COVID-19 samples collected from the United States, Italy and Spain covered acute and convalescent phases.

Those who participated ranged in age from about 18 to 89 years and resided in about two dozen US areas. Participants had their cohort set by participant-reported clinical history. The ends were cut back, 0 bases at V and 9 bases at J, with 11 bases in the middle. Germline-derived CDR1 and CDR2 are MRHNA and SNTAGT. The CDR3 sequence is 13 residues long. Per the authors' pipeline: From reference gene primer amplification, estimates of nucleated cell counts were derived. Generated by immunoSEQ multiplex PCR, the TCRdb table keeps only in-frame clones and is missing some. For V, J and clone size, that table is used; D and trimming come from the DNA. The sample yields hundreds of thousands of clones, approximately 79% seen once.

The chain links TRBV6-4 to TRBJ1-2; D unclear. Specimen: PBMCs or T cells enriched from blood (not recorded which). The clonotype originates from a man aged 25-45 years with acute COVID-19. The CDR3 sequence: CASSDSEGSRYTF. CDR3 bases: TGTGCCAGCAGTGACTCTGAAGGGAGTCGCTACACCTTC.